This T cell receptor beta chain was found in a study of human T cells and chemical hapten exposure. Study at large: It was small differences in pooled library volume that mainly caused per-sample TCR yields to vary.

The time point here: healthy volunteer bleed at 2 weeks. It was unfractionated whole blood from which total RNA was extracted. Individual cDNA molecules each carried unique molecular identifiers attached by the library. In the original analysis: Sample TCR totals centred on a median of approximately 100,000, ranging roughly 20,000 to 750,000. TCRdb independently ran MiXCR on the RACE reads; one entry per CDR3 protein. The V and J calls reflect TCRdb's pipeline rather than the authors' work. Of about 130,000 distinct CDR3 sequences detected, approximately 9% appear once; the ten largest clones hold about 2%. Between the trimmed V and J ends, which lost 5 bases and 5 bases, there was a span of 15 bases. From germline, CDR1 is SGHTA and CDR2 FQGNSA. The CDR3 has 14 residues. The table lists this clonotype with many counts.

Sequenced input: whole blood. This rearrangement joins TRBV7-2 to TRBJ1-1; D is possibly TRBD1 (6 bases). The clonotype comes from a male donor in good health. Some clones in this sample may be carry-over from other donors' samples. CDR3 region: CASSHTTGKTEAFF. CDR3 in DNA: TGTGCCAGCAGCCACACGACAGGCAAGACTGAAGCTTTCTTT.